This TCR beta chain comes out of a study of T cells after yellow fever vaccination. Study details: Libraries from low-cell-number fractions were prepared with the SMART-Seq v4 Ultra Low Input RNA kit.

This clonotype was counted only a few times. TCRdb ran MiXCR on the 5' RACE reads and lists one entry per CDR3 protein. This sample has fewer than 400,000 distinct CDR3 sequences, with about 6.2% found just once. The sample consisted of PBMCs, taken 5 days after the yellow fever booster vaccination. This clonotype was sampled from a man aged 25 to 40 who received the YFV17D yellow fever vaccine.

CDR3 in DNA: TGTGCCAGCAGCTTAGGACTTCTTCAAACTTCCTACGAGCAGTACTTC. This codes for CASSLGLLQTSYEQYF. The chain carries TRBV7-2 and TRBJ2-7; D is undetermined. The ends were cut back, 1 base at V and 1 base at J, with 14 bases in the middle. CDR1 SGHTA and CDR2 FQGNSA come from the germline V gene. The length of the CDR3 is 16 residues.